The sample holds a few counts of the clone carrying this T cell receptor (beta chain). Its antigen remains unknown. The sample belongs to a study of metastatic and nonmetastatic thyroid tumors. In the study overall: Both malignant and benign thyroid patients supplied peripheral blood and tumor or nodule tissue samples, across which the repertoires of these patients were then compared. Findings of the study overall: In blood and tumor, TCR beta diversity was reportedly significantly higher in malignant thyroid tumors than in benign nodules.

Authors' data handling: Between-group CDR3 differences, defined by clinicopathological status, yielded a distant-metastasis classifier for papillary thyroid cancer. TCRdb re-analyzed the PCR reads using MiXCR. Here the V and J calls rest on TCRdb's processing, not on the authors' analysis. Of fewer than 8,000 clones in the sample, roughly a fifth were seen once. CDR1 and CDR2 from the germline V gene are KGHDR and SFDVKD. The CDR3 runs to 14 residues. V shed 5 bases and J shed 5 bases, with 13 bases lying between them. Each patient went into thyroid surgery without having received any treatment. Sequenced input: adjacent normal tissue. The chain recombines TRBV24-1 with TRBJ2-3; D is unresolved. The sequence derives from a female donor with papillary thyroid cancer or a benign thyroid nodule (not recorded which). Some clones in this sample may be carry-over from other donors' samples. DNA for the CDR3: TGTGCCACCAGTGCGGTGGGATTGGGAGATACGCAGTATTTT. The encoded protein is CATSAVGLGDTQYF.